What follows describes a single T cell receptor (beta chain). What antigen it recognizes has not been identified. There are no base qualities to consult, and no much larger clone falls within one base. Other DNA variants within this sample encode the same CDR3. Healthy HIV-negative adults with no recently reported acute infections or vaccinations were included as donors. All donors were Caucasian adults living in Nashville, Tennessee, USA. CD4+ T cells were enriched through magnetic negative selection, after which naive cells were positively selected on CD45RA and the remaining negative fraction served as the memory subset. Blood was collected by leukapheresis, and PBMCs were isolated by Ficoll-Histopaque density gradient centrifugation and then cryopreserved in liquid nitrogen vapor phase. Purity and quantity of every magnetically sorted T cell population were checked by analytical flow cytometry. Genomic DNA was isolated from each sorted fraction and quantified by UV absorbance on a Nanodrop 2000c.

The CDR3 contains 14 residues, cysteine and phenylalanine counted. Of the read, only the CDR3 DNA is kept; its 42 bases are in frame from base 1. Reading the germline V gene gives CDR1 SGHRS and CDR2 YFSETQ. V lost 6 bases and J lost 3 bases, and the count of bases not matched to a germline gene is 5. The data were taken from a study of shared clonotypes between healthy human individuals (dated by TCRdb to about 2020). For the study in its entirety: The cohort comprised a couple of women and a few men aged 18 to 49 years. Each donor's leukapheresis produced roughly between roughly 0.85 and 9.5 billion PBMCs. To estimate repertoire size and how much clonotypes are shared between individuals, the study performed deep sequencing of blood TCR repertoires from roughly five healthy adults. Different laboratories and diverse techniques were used to prepare libraries and sequence TCR repertoires, to increase sequencing depth and limit assay-specific biases. Per donor, three plates each were used for CD4 naive and CD4 memory, two for CD8 naive, and one for CD8 memory. Overall study outcomes, separate from this receptor: Sampling was limited to blood, and TCR repertoires in tissue likely differ from TCR repertoires in blood. Naive subsets generally had larger estimated clonotype richness than memory subsets. Higher generation probabilities were observed for clonotypes shared by all four sorted-subset donors than for non-shared clonotypes. Roughly 5% of naive CD4, 3.5% of naive CD8, roughly 2.4% of memory CD4, and roughly 0.4% of memory CD8 clonotypes were shared across a few donors. Based on pairwise subsampling, the degree of clonotype sharing among donors was expected to be affected by sequencing depth. Because the study included a small number of donors, the genetic and exposure-history diversity represented was limited. Rarefaction of sorted-subset datasets indicated incomplete sequencing despite the large sequencing depth.

Using the deep immunoSEQ assay, multiplex PCR amplified TCR CDR3 regions from genomic DNA. For each cell subset, the extracted genomic DNA was distributed evenly across all wells of several immunoSEQ 96-well plates, and each plate served as one replicate. For sorted subsets, approximately 210 ng genomic DNA, equal to tens of thousands of T cell genomes, was loaded into each replicate PCR. Purified libraries were quantified with a Qubit 3.0 fluorometer, sized on a Bioanalyzer 2100, and re-quantified with the KAPA Library Quantification kit. A separate single-read 150-cycle Illumina NextSeq 550 flow cell was used to sequence each immunoSEQ 96-well plate. From the authors' description of their analysis: Because only junctional sequences without quality scores were contained in the immunoSEQ output, filtering matching that applied to full-length reads could not be performed. Sequences were annotated with PyIR, a Python wrapper for IgBLAST v1.9, using IMGT germline references to assign V/J genes and CDR3. Reads were filtered out if the reads had weak V/J assignments (E-value above 1e-6), no CDR3, stop codons, out-of-frame junctions, or ambiguous translated residues. V3J clonotypes were defined as sequences sharing the same inferred V gene, J gene, and CDR3 amino acid sequence. The percentage overlap between two repertoires was calculated by dividing the number of shared unique clonotypes by the size of the smaller repertoire. Richness of each repertoire was evaluated using RTK rarefaction, the Chao1 estimator, and Recon v2.1 estimates of unobserved clonotypes. Generation probabilities were computed with OLGA for all TCRbeta clonotypes obtained by the gDNA method from several donors. What TCRdb holds here is the immuneACCESS table cut down to in-frame rearrangements. Part of the clones is not present; checked against another copy, under half of the missing clones reflect an unresolved V gene, and the others are unexplained. The V and J calls and clone size were taken over from that table, and D and trimming were inferred from the DNA. For this sample the table gives around 2,000,000 clones, of which 85% to 95% were detected only once. The biggest ten clones account for more than 0.1% of the sample.

The TCR was taken from a man younger than 30 in good health. Sample: naive CD4+ T cells sorted from blood. According to the study, the label for this sample's cell subset or site signals: CD45RA+ positively selected. The V gene is TRBV5-1 and the J gene is TRBJ2-2, with TRBD1 identical over 7 junction bases. The CDR3 region has the sequence CASTRQGDTGELFF. The DNA is TGCGCCAGCACGCGACAGGGTGACACCGGGGAGCTGTTTTTT.